This is a list of T cell receptor beta chains from one sample in a study of graft-versus-host responses after intestinal transplantation. Produced via immunoSEQ multiplex PCR; TCRdb's table is partial and in-frame only. The table records 10,000 or so clones, nearly 95% of them present only once. Source: PBMCs, taken 41 days after intestinal transplantation. The receptors derive from a human patient who received an intestinal transplant, so some T cells may come from the graft donor. CDR3s include the opening cysteine and the closing phenylalanine or tryptophan. D genes are given only for firm matches.

d_call: .
v_call: TRBV21-1
j_call: TRBJ2-7
cdr3_aa: CASSKKHRKWEQYF
cdr3_nt: TGTGCCAGCAGCAAAAAGCACAGGAAGTGGGAGCAGTACTTC

d_call: .
v_call: TRBV25-1
j_call: TRBJ1-4
cdr3_aa: CASKGWPGEEKLFF
cdr3_nt: TGTGCCAGCAAAGGATGGCCAGGGGAAGAAAAACTGTTTTTT

d_call: TRBD2
v_call: TRBV4-1
j_call: TRBJ2-2
cdr3_aa: CASTSLGGAGGELFF
cdr3_nt: TGCGCCAGCACCTCTCTGGGAGGGGCGGGCGGGGAGCTGTTTTTT

d_call: .
v_call: TRBV7-3
j_call: TRBJ1-6
cdr3_aa: CASSPGSYNSPLHF
cdr3_nt: TGTGCCAGCAGCCCAGGCTCCTATAATTCACCCCTCCACTTT

d_call: .
v_call: TRBV6-1
j_call: TRBJ2-1
cdr3_aa: CASSELGANEQFF
cdr3_nt: TGTGCCAGCAGTGAATTGGGGGCCAATGAGCAGTTCTTC

d_call: .
v_call: TRBV6-6
j_call: TRBJ2-3
cdr3_aa: CASSAPGGPQYF
cdr3_nt: TGTGCCAGCAGCGCGCCGGGGGGCCCCCAGTATTTT

d_call: .
v_call: TRBV4-1
j_call: TRBJ2-7
cdr3_aa: CASSLQGRISYEQYF
cdr3_nt: TGCGCCAGCAGCCTGCAGGGACGCATCTCCTACGAGCAGTACTTC

d_call: .
v_call: TRBV5-5
j_call: TRBJ2-1
cdr3_aa: CASSLQGASYNEQFF
cdr3_nt: TGTGCCAGCAGCTTGCAGGGTGCATCCTACAATGAGCAGTTCTTC

d_call: .
v_call: TRBV19
j_call: TRBJ1-1
cdr3_aa: CASRASVNTEAFF
cdr3_nt: TGTGCCAGTAGGGCATCAGTGAACACTGAAGCTTTCTTT

d_call: .
v_call: TRBV19
j_call: TRBJ2-7
cdr3_aa: CASGRGGYEQYF
cdr3_nt: TGTGCCAGTGGAAGAGGAGGATACGAGCAGTACTTC

d_call: TRBD1
v_call: TRBV29-1
j_call: TRBJ1-2
cdr3_aa: CSVEAVGQGAPPWVDGYTF
cdr3_nt: TGCAGCGTTGAAGCCGTTGGGCAGGGGGCTCCACCGTGGGTGGATGGCTACACCTTC

d_call: .
v_call: TRBV4-1
j_call: TRBJ2-5
cdr3_aa: CASSQEGPKETQYF
cdr3_nt: TGCGCCAGCAGCCAAGAGGGCCCAAAAGAGACCCAGTACTTC

d_call: .
v_call: TRBV19
j_call: TRBJ1-2
cdr3_aa: CASSTPTVANYGYTF
cdr3_nt: TGTGCCAGTAGTACCCCGACGGTAGCTAACTATGGCTACACCTTC

d_call: .
v_call: TRBV5-1
j_call: TRBJ2-7
cdr3_aa: CASSLLFGGGLSYEQYF
cdr3_nt: TGCGCCAGCAGCCTACTTTTTGGCGGGGGCCTTTCCTACGAGCAGTACTTC

d_call: TRBD2
v_call: TRBV9
j_call: TRBJ2-5
cdr3_aa: CASSPRRGSGLPKETQYF
cdr3_nt: TGTGCCAGCAGCCCACGGCGGGGTAGCGGGTTACCTAAAGAGACCCAGTACTTC

d_call: .
v_call: TRBV5-1
j_call: TRBJ2-5
cdr3_aa: CASSLPGAYQETQYF
cdr3_nt: TGCGCCAGCAGTTTACCGGGGGCGTACCAAGAGACCCAGTACTTC